The 10 T cell receptor beta chains below were found in one sample sequenced in a study of control samples from healthy donors and cancer patients. Using immunoSEQ multiplex PCR, the repertoire was profiled, and TCRdb retains in-frame clones only, with some absent. The top ten hold around 0.92% of the sample, which has approximately 150,000 clones, roughly 95% seen once. The sequenced material came from blood. The receptors originated from a woman aged 25 to 45 in good health.

This chain links TRBV27 with TRBJ1-6, with TRBD1 as a possible D gene (6 bases). Per germline, CDR1 MNHEY and CDR2 SMNVEV (reference sequence). CDR3 length: 18 amino acids. The ends were cut back, 0 bases at V and 0 bases at J, with 12 bases in the middle. The CDR3 loop is CASSLSRGAGSYNSPLHF. In DNA form, the CDR3 reads TGTGCCAGCAGTTTATCCAGGGGAGCCGGCTCCTATAATTCACCCCTCCACTTT.

The V call is TRBV6-5, the J call TRBJ1-2, with a weak D call TRBD1 (6 bases). Germline V CDR1 and CDR2: MNHEY, SVGAGI. Trimming stripped 5 bases from V and 5 bases from J, with 12 bases between. CDR3 length equals 13 residues. CDR3 loop: CASSRDKSYGYTF. The CDR3 DNA follows: TGTGCCAGCAGTCGGGACAAGTCGTATGGCTACACCTTC.

The genes are TRBV7-2 and TRBJ1-6; the D is unclear. Trimming left V 1 base short and J 2 bases short, with 9 bases between. This CDR3 has 16 amino acids. From germline, CDR1 is SGHTA and CDR2 FQGNSA. The CDR3 region is CASSLGGVAYNSPLHF. The CDR3 DNA sequence: TGTGCCAGCAGCTTAGGTGGGGTGGCCTATAATTCACCCCTCCACTTT.

The chain couples TRBV24-1 to TRBJ2-5; 13 nucleotides agree with TRBD2. With 4 bases clipped from V and 1 base from J, the junction kept 5 bases outside the gene matches. Germline CDR1 KGHDR, CDR2 SFDVKD. This CDR3 is built from 17 residues. CDR3 residues: CATSDFRLAGGQETQYF. DNA of the CDR3: TGTGCCACCAGTGACTTCCGACTAGCGGGAGGCCAAGAGACCCAGTACTTC.

The gene calls are TRBV7-9 and TRBJ1-1, with D perhaps TRBD1 (6 bases). The length of the CDR3 is 15 residues. V was pared by 5 bases and J by 0 bases, with 13 bases between. CDR1 and CDR2 (germline): SEHNR, FQNEAQ (reference sequence). CDR3 coding DNA: TGTGCCAGCAGCATGAGCGGACAGTTGAACACTGAAGCTTTCTTT. Its translation is CASSMSGQLNTEAFF.

CDR3 coding DNA: TGTGCCAGCAGCTCCCACGGCTCTAGCGGGAAAGAGACCCAGTACTTC. Amino acids: CASSSHGSSGKETQYF. The chain combines TRBV9 with TRBJ2-5; 9 nucleotides line up with TRBD2. CDR3 length: 16 residues. Germline CDR1 and CDR2: SGDLS and YYNGEE. The V segment lost 4 bases and the J segment 3 bases; nucleotides outside the gene matches: 10.

The chain combines TRBV19 with TRBJ1-5, with D possibly being TRBD1 (6 bases). The germline CDR1 and CDR2 sequences are LNHDA and SQIVND (reference sequence). Trimming cost V 4 bases and J 5 bases, with 18 bases left between them. The CDR3 spans 16 residues. In DNA form, the CDR3 reads TGTGCCAGTAGTACCCAGGGGAGGGTAGGGGATCAGCCCCAGCATTTT. Encoded protein: CASSTQGRVGDQPQHF.

The rearrangement links TRBV7-8 to TRBJ2-7; tentative D call: TRBD1 (6 bases). The CDR3 covers 14 residues. Between the trimmed V and J ends, which lost 5 bases and 2 bases, there was a span of 13 bases. CDR1 and CDR2 from the germline V gene are SGHVS and FQNEAQ. CDR3 DNA: TGTGCCAGCAGCCTTTCCCGGGACACCTACGAGCAGTACTTC. Translation: CASSLSRDTYEQYF.

CDR3 DNA sequence: TGTGCCAGTTCCACAGGGGTAGTAGGCACAGATACGCAGTATTTT. Its protein is CASSTGVVGTDTQYF. The chain joins TRBV28 to TRBJ2-3; 7 nucleotides line up with TRBD1. V gave up 9 bases and J gave up 1 base; unmatched junction bases: 10. Germline V gene sequence: CDR1 MDHEN, CDR2 SYDVKM. The CDR3 runs to 15 residues.

V usage is TRBV5-1 and J usage is TRBJ1-1, with 8 bases fitting TRBD1. The CDR3 is 14 amino acids. Germline V gene data show CDR1 as SGHRS and CDR2 as YFSETQ. Losses at the gene ends were 5 bases for V and 4 bases for J; bases not matched to a gene: 7. As DNA, the CDR3 is TGCGCCAGCAGGGTAACAGGGGGATCCACTGAAGCTTTCTTT. Protein product: CASRVTGGSTEAFF.